Each of the 8 T cell receptor beta chains below was sequenced from the same sample in a study of T cells in Graves' hyperthyroidism and ophthalmopathy. Researchers took RNA transcripts and amplified the TCR beta CDR3 regions from them. The HTBI set primed first-round TCR CDR3 RT-PCR. TCRdb redid the calling of the multiplex PCR reads with MiXCR, one entry per CDR3 protein. This sample yields about 710,000 distinct CDR3 sequences, of which about 15% are seen a single time; under 9.5% belongs to the top ten. Sequencing was carried out using blood. Source of these receptors: a man in his late teens or twenties with Graves' hyperthyroidism.

The chain employs TRBV20-1 and TRBJ2-7, with 8 bases that match TRBD1. This CDR3 spans 14 amino acids. CDR1 and CDR2 from the germline V gene are DFQATT and SNEGSKA (reference sequence). Losses at the gene ends were 3 bases for V and 2 bases for J; bases not matched to a gene: 6. The CDR3 sequence is CSASGTGRTYEQYF. The CDR3 region has the DNA TGCAGTGCTAGTGGGACAGGAAGAACCTACGAGCAGTACTTC.

This clonotype has a count of ten or more. This chain uses TRBV20-1 with TRBJ1-1; D unresolved. Per the germline V gene, CDR1 is DFQATT and CDR2 is SNEGSKA (reference sequence). Trimming shortened V by 6 bases and J by 1 base, and 6 bases separated the two germline ends. The CDR3 totals 11 residues. The CDR3 nucleotides are TGCAGTGCATTTACGAACACTGAAGCTTTCTTT. This gives the protein CSAFTNTEAFF.

This clonotype has a handful of counts. The gene calls are TRBV7-9 and TRBJ2-3; 15 bases align to TRBD2. J gave up 2 bases and V 5 bases, and 8 bases lay outside the gene matches. Germline V gene sequence: CDR1 SEHNR, CDR2 FQNEAQ (reference sequence). The CDR3 runs 18 residues. The CDR3 sequence is CASSPGTSGRPDTDTQYF. As DNA, the CDR3 is TGTGCCAGCAGCCCCGGGACTAGCGGGAGGCCCGACACAGATACGCAGTATTTT.

This clonotype has more than one count but fewer than ten. The CDR3 DNA is TGTGCCAGCAGCTCCTCTAGCGGGAGAGGGATAACAGATACGCAGTATTTT. Amino acids: CASSSSSGRGITDTQYF. The rearrangement uses TRBV7-2 and TRBJ2-3; TRBD2 matches at 10 bases. The germline V gene has CDR1 SGHTA and CDR2 FQGNSA. Losses at the gene ends were 4 bases for V and 3 bases for J; bases not matched to a gene: 10. The CDR3 is 17 residues long.

In this sample, this clonotype turned up a few times. This rearrangement joins TRBV19 to TRBJ2-7, with TRBD1 matching 7 bases. CDR1 is LNHDA, CDR2 SQIVND, per germline (reference sequence). The junction had 6 bases not matched to a gene; V was cut back by 6 bases and J by 1 base. This CDR3 has 14 residues. The CDR3 reads CASRRTGESYEQYF. As DNA, the CDR3 is TGTGCCAGTAGGAGGACAGGAGAATCCTACGAGCAGTACTTC.

The rearrangement joins TRBV6-4 to TRBJ2-1, with TRBD2 matching over 13 bases. The CDR3 runs to 19 residues. Germline lookup yields CDR1 MRHNA and CDR2 SNTAGT. The V segment lost 5 bases and the J segment 3 bases; nucleotides outside the gene matches: 13. CDR3 bases: TGTGCCAGCAGTTCCCGACGCTTCGGACTAGCGGGAGACTACAATGAGCAGTTCTTC. Protein sequence: CASSSRRFGLAGDYNEQFF.

This clonotype was recorded at least ten times. The rearrangement joins TRBV28 to TRBJ2-1, with TRBD1 identical over 9 bases. After removal of 5 bases from V and 8 bases from J, the junction contained 7 bases not matched to a gene. The germline V gene has CDR1 MDHEN and CDR2 SYDVKM. The CDR3 runs to 14 residues. This CDR3 is CASSRDRAFDEQFF. The CDR3 bases are TGTGCCAGCAGTCGGGACAGGGCTTTTGATGAGCAGTTCTTC.

The genes are TRBV12-5 and TRBJ2-1, with TRBD2 matching over 9 bases. CDR3 size: 18 residues. Losses at the gene ends were 4 bases for V and 9 bases for J; bases not matched to a gene: 19. Germline CDR1 and CDR2: LGHNT and FRNRAP. DNA for the CDR3: TGTGCTAGTGGTTCACAACCCAAAGCGGGAGGTGAGTTTGGTGAGCAGTTCTTC. Translation gives CASGSQPKAGGEFGEQFF.